This is a list of T cell receptor beta chains from one sample in a study of T cell responses to AZD1222 COVID-19 vaccine. The assay was immunoSEQ multiplex PCR, and TCRdb's table has in-frame clones only and misses some. The table includes about 86,000 clones, 60% to 80% detected once. Sequencing used peripheral blood, obtained on day 0 of AZD1222 vaccination. These receptors were collected from an adult in good health. Both conserved end residues are part of each CDR3. D genes are given only for firm matches. Size values are once, few and many counts, or a class for expanded clones, and some rows have none.

V,size,D,J,DNA,CDR3
TRBV7-2,NA,NA,TRBJ2-5,TGTGCCAGCAGCTTGGCGCGGGAAGAGACCCAGTACTTC,CASSLAREETQYF
TRBV29-1,few,NA,TRBJ1-1,TGCAGCGTTGAAGCAGACTGGAACACTGAAGCTTTCTTT,CSVEADWNTEAFF
TRBV12-3/TRBV12-4,NA,NA,TRBJ1-5,TGTGCCAGCACCCATCCGGGGGGTCAGCCCCAGCATTTT,CASTHPGGQPQHF
TRBV19,NA,NA,TRBJ2-1,TGTGCCAGTAGTATAGATCCCGGGCGGGAGCAGTTCTTC,CASSIDPGREQFF
TRBV5-1,NA,NA,TRBJ1-2,TGCGCCAGCAGCTTGGGGACGGGCATTCAGTATGGCTACACCTTC,CASSLGTGIQYGYTF
TRBV5-1,once,NA,TRBJ2-2,TGCGCCAGCAGCCGGGACTTGAACACCGGGGAGCTGTTTTTT,CASSRDLNTGELFF
TRBV19,NA,NA,TRBJ2-1,TGTGCCAGTAGTATGGCCTTGTCCAGCGGCGGGGAGCAGTTCTTC,CASSMALSSGGEQFF
TRBV29-1,NA,NA,TRBJ2-5,TGCAGCGTTGCTCTGTACCAAGAGACCCAGTACTTC,CSVALYQETQYF
TRBV24-1,NA,NA,TRBJ2-7,TGTGCCACCAGTGATGGGGATGAGCAGTACTTC,CATSDGDEQYF
TRBV19,NA,NA,TRBJ1-2,TGTGCCAGTAGTAATGCGGTCGCCAGGAACTATGGCTACACCTTC,CASSNAVARNYGYTF
TRBV9,NA,NA,TRBJ2-1,TGTGCCAGCAGCGTAGCATGGGGGAATGAGCAGTTCTTC,CASSVAWGNEQFF
TRBV18,NA,TRBD2,TRBJ2-2,TGTGCCAGCTCAAGCGGGACTTCTAACACCGGGGAGCTGTTTTTT,CASSSGTSNTGELFF
TRBV27,NA,TRBD1,TRBJ2-2,TGTGCCAGCTCGGACAGGGAGAACACCGGGGAGCTGTTTTTT,CASSDRENTGELFF
TRBV6-6,NA,TRBD2,TRBJ2-3,TGTGCCAGCAGCTTCCTAGCGGGAGCGGGTGCAGATACGCAGTATTTT,CASSFLAGAGADTQYF
TRBV6-6,NA,TRBD1,TRBJ1-3,TGTGCCAGCAGTACAACGACAGGGGGAAACACCATATATTTT,CASSTTTGGNTIYF
TRBV18,NA,NA,TRBJ1-1,TGTGCCAGCTCACCCGCCCGGATGTCCGGTGGCGCTGAAGCTTTCTTT,CASSPARMSGGAEAFF
TRBV5-4,NA,TRBD2,TRBJ2-5,TGTGCCAGCAGCTTGCGGCTAGCGGGAGAGGAGACCCAGTACTTC,CASSLRLAGEETQYF
TRBV7-2,few,NA,TRBJ1-1,TGTGCCAGCAGCTTAGGGGAGACATTTTACACTGAAGCTTTCTTT,CASSLGETFYTEAFF
TRBV4-2,NA,NA,TRBJ1-3,TGTGCCAGCAGCCCCACCTCAGGCACTGGAAACACCATATATTTT,CASSPTSGTGNTIYF
TRBV7-9,NA,NA,TRBJ2-3,TGTGCCAGCAGCTTAGACTTTGCGGCTAGCACAGATACGCAGTATTTT,CASSLDFAASTDTQYF
TRBV9,NA,NA,TRBJ2-3,TGTGCCAGCAGGGGAGCGAGCACAGATACGCAGTATTTT,CASRGASTDTQYF
TRBV20-1,once,TRBD2,TRBJ2-7,TGCAGTGCTAGTTTGGGGACTAGCGGCTCCTACGAGCAGTACTTC,CSASLGTSGSYEQYF
TRBV19,once,NA,TRBJ2-1,TGTGCCAGTAGTAGGTCAGCCTACAATGAGCAGTTCTTC,CASSRSAYNEQFF
TRBV25-1,few,NA,TRBJ1-1,TGTGCCAGCAGTGAATCACAGTCGAACACTGAAGCTTTCTTT,CASSESQSNTEAFF
TRBV14,once,NA,TRBJ1-1,TGTGCCAGCAGCCAAATAGGGGGACTTCGGGACACTGAAGCTTTCTTT,CASSQIGGLRDTEAFF
TRBV5-1,NA,TRBD2,TRBJ2-1,TGCGCCAGCAGCCCCCGACTAGCGGGAGATAGTGAGCAGTTCTTC,CASSPRLAGDSEQFF
TRBV6-5,NA,NA,TRBJ1-5,TGTGCCAGCAGTAACAGGGGCAATCAGCCCCAGCATTTT,CASSNRGNQPQHF
TRBV5-4,NA,TRBD2,TRBJ2-1,TGTGCCAGCAGCTTTAGCGGGGGTCAGTACAATGAGCAGTTCTTC,CASSFSGGQYNEQFF
TRBV5-1,NA,NA,TRBJ2-2,TGCGCCAGCAGCTTCGGGGGCTTCACCGGGGAGCTGTTTTTT,CASSFGGFTGELFF
TRBV20-1,NA,NA,TRBJ2-3,TGCAGTGCTAGTGATCCCGGACGGAAGAGCACAGATACGCAGTATTTT,CSASDPGRKSTDTQYF
TRBV7-9,NA,NA,TRBJ2-2,TGTGCCAGCGACGGTCGGAACACCGGGGAGCTGTTTTTT,CASDGRNTGELFF
TRBV19,NA,NA,TRBJ2-7,TGTGCCAGTAGTATGCGGGGTGGCTTCACCTACGAGCAGTACTTC,CASSMRGGFTYEQYF
TRBV5-1,few,NA,TRBJ2-1,TGCGCCAGCAGGTCCGGAGCTCGGAATGAGCAGTTCTTC,CASRSGARNEQFF
TRBV30,NA,TRBD1,TRBJ1-2,TGTGCCTGGAGTGTACAGGCAGGGGGTTTTAGTGGCTACACCTTC,CAWSVQAGGFSGYTF
TRBV7-9,NA,NA,TRBJ1-5,TGTGCCAGCAGCATGGGGCCGGAGATCAATCAGCCCCAGCATTTT,CASSMGPEINQPQHF